Described below is a single T cell receptor beta chain sequence and its context. The data are from a study of blood T cell repertoires in COVID-19. The protocol was immunoSEQ multiplex PCR, while the TCRdb copy is restricted to in-frame clones and leaves out a portion. The sample holds about 24,000 clones; roughly four fifths are singletons and the top ten take about 9%. V was pared by 0 bases and J by 0 bases, with 10 bases between. The germline V gene encodes CDR1 SGHRS and CDR2 YFSETQ. The CDR3 extends over 16 amino acids. This TCR was recovered from a human donor in a cohort sampled during active COVID-19. J is TRBJ1-3 and V is TRBV5-1; D gene uncertain. Sequencing was done on a sample of peripheral blood. In nucleotides, the CDR3 is TGCGCCAGCAGCTTGGACGGGTCATTCTCTGGAAACACCATATATTTT. Residues: CASSLDGSFSGNTIYF.